This entry lists 6 T cell receptor beta chains sequenced from one sample in a study of shared clonotypes between healthy human individuals. Profiling relied on immunoSEQ multiplex PCR, and the TCRdb table lists in-frame clones only, not all of them. The table includes under 2,500,000 clones, approximately 94% detected once. What was sequenced was naive CD4+ T cells sorted from blood. Subset of the sample: CD45RA+ positively selected. Source of these receptors: a man aged 18 to 35 in good health.

The rearrangement links TRBV25-1 to TRBJ1-2; D uncertain. The germline V gene has CDR1 MGHDK and CDR2 SYGVNS. CDR3 length equals 15 residues. Deletions cut 4 bases from V and 6 bases from J, with 18 bases between. The CDR3 is CASSATGPLVDGYTF. In nucleotides, the CDR3 is TGTGCCAGCAGTGCCACCGGGCCCCTAGTAGATGGCTACACCTTC.

This clone was counted a single time. V and J are TRBV28 and TRBJ2-1; perhaps TRBD2 as D (5 bases). CDR1 and CDR2 (germline): MDHEN, SYDVKM. This CDR3 has 17 amino acids. Trimming shortened V by 5 bases and J by 8 bases, and 25 bases separated the two germline ends. The CDR3 sequence is CASSLTKPGIGIDEQFF. CDR3 coding DNA: TGTGCCAGCAGTCTAACCAAACCGGGGATCGGAATTGATGAGCAGTTCTTC.

This clone was observed a single time. V is TRBV28 and J is TRBJ1-2; D gene unclear. The CDR3 has 15 amino acids. The V gene's germline CDR1 is MDHEN and CDR2 SYDVKM. Trimming left V 5 bases short and J 8 bases short, with 21 bases between. The CDR3 loop is CASSPEGRLPGGYTF. The CDR3, as DNA: TGTGCCAGCAGTCCCGAAGGACGGCTCCCGGGGGGCTACACCTTC.

The chain links TRBV5-6 to TRBJ1-4; D might be TRBD1 (5 bases). The V gene's germline CDR1 is SGHDT and CDR2 YYEEEE. This CDR3 is 15 amino acids long. Trimming removed 4 bases at V and 3 bases at J, with 13 bases between. CDR3 bases: TGTGCCAGCAGCCCTAGGACACCCCCTAATGAAAAACTGTTTTTT. Protein: CASSPRTPPNEKLFF.

In this sample, this clone turned up once. The gene calls are TRBV19 and TRBJ1-5; D is possibly TRBD1 (5 bases). The CDR3 consists of 15 residues. The germline gives CDR1 LNHDA, CDR2 SQIVND (reference sequence). The V and J ends lost 5 bases and 0 bases respectively, with 11 bases between them. This CDR3 is CASSPQGYSNQPQHF. CDR3 in DNA: TGTGCCAGTAGTCCTCAGGGATATAGCAATCAGCCCCAGCATTTT. The variable domain in full, with the rest retrieved from reference TRBV19 and TRBJ1-5, is DGGITQSPKYLFRKEGQNVTLSCEQNLNHDAMYWYRQDPGQGLRLIYYSQIVNDFQKGDIAEGYSVSREKKESFPLTVTSAQKNPTAFYLCASSPQGYSNQPQHFGDGTRLSIL.

The sample holds one count of this clone. The chain joins TRBV5-6 to TRBJ2-1; D unclear. Between the trimmed V and J ends, which lost 3 bases and 8 bases, there was a span of 9 bases. In germline, CDR1 is SGHDT, CDR2 YYEEEE. This CDR3 comprises 12 residues. CDR3 coding DNA: TGTGCCAGCAGCTCCCTAGAGGATGAGCAGTTCTTC. The encoded protein is CASSSLEDEQFF.